This T cell receptor beta chain is drawn from a study of blood T cells in healthy people across ages. Study summary: Capture by template switching was about one barcoded beta molecule per two T cells.

The V gene's germline CDR1 is LGHNA and CDR2 YSLEER. This CDR3 spans 16 amino acids. V lost 0 bases to trimming and J lost 3 bases; unmatched junction nucleotides: 5. The table lists this clonotype with a few counts. A second PCR of roughly 7 to 11 cycles used a sample-barcoded 5' primer and a J-beta primer mix. Each of the cDNA molecules was tagged by a template-switch adaptor with 12 random nucleotides. TCRdb re-called the 5' RACE reads through MiXCR, storing one row per CDR3 protein. This table holds about 570,000 distinct CDR3 sequences, 25% to 30% found once. Sequenced material: blood. The TCR comes from a woman in her 70s in good health. This chain links TRBV4-3 with TRBJ2-4; 7 positions match TRBD2. CDR3 sequence reads: CASSQDQERGKNIQYF. CDR3 DNA sequence: TGCGCCAGCAGCCAAGATCAGGAGCGGGGCAAAAACATTCAGTACTTC.